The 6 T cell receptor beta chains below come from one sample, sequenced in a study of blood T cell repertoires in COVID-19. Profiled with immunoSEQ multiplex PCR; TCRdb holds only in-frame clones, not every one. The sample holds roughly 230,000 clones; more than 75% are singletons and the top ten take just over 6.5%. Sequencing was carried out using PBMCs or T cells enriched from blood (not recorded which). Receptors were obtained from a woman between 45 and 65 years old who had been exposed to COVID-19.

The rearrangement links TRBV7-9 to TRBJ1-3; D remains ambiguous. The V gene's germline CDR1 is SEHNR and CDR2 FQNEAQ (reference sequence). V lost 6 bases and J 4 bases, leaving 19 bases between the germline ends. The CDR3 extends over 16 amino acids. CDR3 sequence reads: CASSPHGVDRGNTIYF. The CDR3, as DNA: TGTGCCAGCAGTCCACACGGGGTTGATCGCGGAAACACCATATATTTT. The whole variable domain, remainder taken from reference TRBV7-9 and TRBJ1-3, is DTGVSQNPRHKITKRGQNVTFRCDPISEHNRLYWYRQTLGQGPEFLTYFQNEAQLEKSRLLSDRFSAERPKGSFSTLEIQRTEQGDSAMYLCASSPHGVDRGNTIYFGEGSWLTVV.

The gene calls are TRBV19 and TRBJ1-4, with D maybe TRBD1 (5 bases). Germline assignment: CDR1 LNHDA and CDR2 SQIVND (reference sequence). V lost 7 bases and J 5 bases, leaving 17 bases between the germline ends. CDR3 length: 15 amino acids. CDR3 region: CASTDQGGGNEKLFF. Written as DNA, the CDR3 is TGTGCCAGTACCGACCAGGGTGGAGGGAATGAAAAACTGTTTTTT.

The CDR3 DNA reads as TGTGCCAGCAGCCAAGCCCAGGGGCCGTCCTACAATGAGCAGTTCTTC. Translation: CASSQAQGPSYNEQFF. The chain is built from TRBV3-1 (or the pseudogene TRBV3-2) and TRBJ2-1, with a tentative D call TRBD1 (6 bases). This CDR3 has 16 residues. V was cut by 1 base and J by 1 base, with 11 bases left in between. Germline CDR1 LGHDT, CDR2 YNNKEL (reference sequence).

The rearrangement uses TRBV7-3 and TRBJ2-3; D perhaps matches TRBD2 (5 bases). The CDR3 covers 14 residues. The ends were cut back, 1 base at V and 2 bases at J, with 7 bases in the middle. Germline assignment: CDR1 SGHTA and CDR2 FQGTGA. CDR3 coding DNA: TGTGCCAGCAGCTTAAGTGGACTCACAGATACGCAGTATTTT. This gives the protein CASSLSGLTDTQYF.

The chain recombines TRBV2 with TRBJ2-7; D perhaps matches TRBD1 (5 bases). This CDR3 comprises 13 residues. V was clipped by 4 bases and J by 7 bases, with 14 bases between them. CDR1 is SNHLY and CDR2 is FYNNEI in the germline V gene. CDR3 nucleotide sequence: TGTGCCAGCAGTGGGGGCAGGGTAAAAGAGCAGTACTTC. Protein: CASSGGRVKEQYF.

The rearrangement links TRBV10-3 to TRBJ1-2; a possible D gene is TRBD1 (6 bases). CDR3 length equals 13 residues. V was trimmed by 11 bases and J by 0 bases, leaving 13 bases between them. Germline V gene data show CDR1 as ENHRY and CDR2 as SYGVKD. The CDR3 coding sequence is TGTGCCTCTCGGACAGAGACTAACTATGGCTACACCTTC. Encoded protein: CASRTETNYGYTF.